A selection of T cell receptor beta chains follows, all from one sample in a study of spatial heterogeneity in lung cancer. TCRdb called the 5' RACE reads again in MiXCR, with one record for every CDR3 protein. The table includes approximately 9,700 distinct CDR3 sequences, 12% detected once. Sample: lung tumor tissue, taken at surgery. Receptor source: a male donor with early-stage non-small cell lung cancer. Each CDR3 is given with its conserved first and last residue. A D gene is named only where the DNA matches it firmly. Clone size, where shown, is once, few, many, or a class for clones that have expanded.

.	TRBJ2-5	medium-sized	TRBV7-8	CASSLEGSSTQYF	TGTGCCAGCAGCTTAGAGGGCAGTTCGACCCAGTACTTC
.	TRBJ2-7	.	TRBV27	CASGDTLYEQYF	TGTGCCAGTGGGGACACCCTATACGAGCAGTACTTC
.	TRBJ2-3	medium-sized	TRBV2	CASSDLASSGVRSTDTQYF	TGTGCCAGCAGTGATTTGGCTAGTAGTGGGGTCAGAAGCACAGATACGCAGTATTTT
.	TRBJ2-3	.	TRBV29-1	CSVGGLPGLFTDTQYF	TGCAGCGTTGGGGGACTGCCGGGACTCTTCACAGATACGCAGTATTTT
.	TRBJ2-1	few	TRBV11-2	CASSLVQAIYNEQFF	TGTGCCAGCAGCTTAGTGCAGGCTATCTACAATGAGCAGTTCTTC
.	TRBJ2-1	many	TRBV3-1	CASSPMRAGLSYNEQFF	TGTGCCAGCAGCCCCATGAGGGCGGGGCTTTCCTACAATGAGCAGTTCTTC
.	TRBJ2-5	many	TRBV2	CASSEEEFQGETQYF	TGTGCCAGCAGTGAAGAGGAGTTTCAGGGTGAGACCCAGTACTTC
TRBD2	TRBJ2-7	many	TRBV29-1	CSGGGLAGDEQYF	TGCAGCGGGGGGGGACTAGCGGGAGACGAGCAGTACTTC
TRBD1	TRBJ1-6	medium-sized	TRBV28	CASRSTGGNSPLHF	TGTGCCAGCAGGTCCACAGGGGGTAATTCACCCCTCCACTTT
.	TRBJ2-1	many	TRBV24-1	CATSDFPFNEQFF	TGTGCCACCAGTGATTTTCCGTTCAATGAGCAGTTCTTC
.	TRBJ1-1	many	TRBV29-1	CSVGEMNTEAFF	TGCAGCGTTGGGGAGATGAACACTGAAGCTTTCTTT
.	TRBJ1-2	many	TRBV6-1	CASSLDRNDGYTF	TGTGCCAGCAGCCTGGACAGAAATGATGGCTACACCTTC
.	TRBJ1-2	medium-sized	TRBV29-1	CSVEGTANYGYTF	TGCAGCGTTGAAGGGACCGCAAACTATGGCTACACCTTC
.	TRBJ1-2	.	TRBV12-3/TRBV12-4	CASSYVGSFGGYTF	TGTGCCAGCAGCTACGTTGGCAGCTTCGGTGGCTACACCTTC
.	TRBJ2-6	many	TRBV12-3/TRBV12-4	CASSLFSGANVLTF	TGTGCCAGCAGTTTATTCTCTGGGGCCAACGTCCTGACTTTC
.	TRBJ2-5	many	TRBV7-9	CASSPGTSQETQYF	TGTGCCAGCAGCCCCGGGACTTCTCAAGAGACCCAGTACTTC
.	TRBJ2-1	.	TRBV6-6	CATTRGAKNEQFF	TGTGCCACCACACGGGGGGCTAAGAATGAGCAGTTCTTC
.	TRBJ1-2	many	TRBV6-5	CASSYSAAGFYGYTF	TGTGCCAGCAGTTACTCCGCGGCTGGGTTCTATGGCTACACCTTC
.	TRBJ1-2	many	TRBV5-1	CASSRTVNYGYTF	TGCGCCAGCAGCAGGACAGTTAACTATGGCTACACCTTC
.	TRBJ2-7	many	TRBV18	CASSPQKGLYEQYF	TGTGCCAGCTCACCTCAAAAGGGCCTCTACGAGCAGTACTTC
.	TRBJ1-2	many	TRBV7-2	CASSTTAFYGYTF	TGTGCCAGCAGCACGACAGCCTTCTATGGCTACACCTTC
TRBD2	TRBJ2-7	many	TRBV10-3	CAISDLAGRHGEQYF	TGTGCCATCAGTGACTTAGCGGGACGTCATGGAGAGCAGTACTTC
.	TRBJ1-6	few	TRBV27	CASSLSIDSPLHF	TGTGCCAGCAGTTTATCGATCGATTCACCCCTCCACTTT
.	TRBJ1-5	many	TRBV20-1	CSAAGGASQPQHF	TGCAGTGCTGCCGGGGGAGCCAGTCAGCCCCAGCATTTT
.	TRBJ2-1	many	TRBV6-2/TRBV6-3	CASSALTRGEQFF	TGTGCCAGCAGTGCCTTGACGAGGGGTGAGCAGTTCTTC
.	TRBJ1-4	many	TRBV14	CASSWRVNEKLFF	TGTGCCAGTAGCTGGCGGGTAAACGAAAAACTGTTTTTT
TRBD1	TRBJ2-1	many	TRBV27	CASSLTGTGSYNEQFF	TGTGCCAGCAGTCTGACCGGGACAGGGAGCTACAATGAGCAGTTCTTC
.	TRBJ2-7	large	TRBV6-2/TRBV6-3	CASSFAGTGEQYF	TGTGCCAGCAGTTTTGCCGGGACGGGCGAGCAGTACTTC
TRBD1	TRBJ1-4	many	TRBV5-1	CASSERDRGKLFF	TGCGCCAGCAGCGAGCGGGACAGGGGAAAACTGTTTTTT
TRBD1	TRBJ1-1	many	TRBV27	CASSPGQENTEAFF	TGTGCCAGCAGTCCCGGACAGGAGAACACTGAAGCTTTCTTT
.	TRBJ2-2	many	TRBV18	CASSPQTGNTGELFF	TGTGCCAGCTCACCACAGACAGGGAACACCGGGGAGCTGTTTTTT
.	TRBJ2-2	.	TRBV12-3/TRBV12-4	CASSFRINGELFF	TGTGCCAGCAGTTTCCGTATTAACGGGGAGCTGTTTTTT
TRBD1	TRBJ2-5	many	TRBV20-1	CSATGTGVETQYF	TGCAGTGCCACGGGGACAGGGGTAGAGACCCAGTACTTC
TRBD2	TRBJ2-3	many	TRBV9	CASSVDGAGGADTQYF	TGTGCCAGCAGCGTAGATGGAGCGGGAGGTGCAGATACGCAGTATTTT
.	TRBJ2-3	.	TRBV20-1	CSASDSRESTDTQYF	TGCAGTGCTAGTGATTCTCGGGAGAGCACAGATACGCAGTATTTT
.	TRBJ2-7	many	TRBV12-3/TRBV12-4	CASNPTGGVDEQYF	TGTGCCAGCAATCCGACAGGTGGAGTGGACGAGCAGTACTTC
.	TRBJ2-3	.	TRBV18	CASSPGEGRGTQYF	TGTGCCAGCTCACCAGGCGAGGGACGGGGTACGCAGTATTTT
.	TRBJ2-3	.	TRBV4-1	CASGASLDTQYF	TGCGCCAGCGGTGCTTCCTTGGATACGCAGTATTTT
.	TRBJ2-5	many	TRBV12-3/TRBV12-4	CASSPNRYNQETQYF	TGTGCCAGCAGCCCAAACCGATATAATCAAGAGACCCAGTACTTC
TRBD1	TRBJ1-5	.	TRBV29-1	CSVDGGGGNQPQHF	TGCAGCGTTGACGGAGGGGGCGGCAATCAGCCCCAGCATTTT
.	TRBJ1-1	many	TRBV20-1	CSASVVWPGTEAFF	TGCAGTGCTAGTGTGGTTTGGCCGGGGACTGAAGCTTTCTTT
TRBD2	TRBJ2-1	many	TRBV10-3	CAISETSGRSYSYNEQFF	TGTGCCATCAGTGAAACTAGCGGGAGGTCGTACTCCTACAATGAGCAGTTCTTC
.	TRBJ2-1	many	TRBV3-1	CASSQSTGEQFF	TGTGCCAGCAGTCAGAGTACGGGAGAGCAGTTCTTC
.	TRBJ2-1	.	TRBV10-3	CASGGTGNEQFF	TGTGCCAGCGGGGGGACAGGCAATGAGCAGTTCTTC
.	TRBJ1-1	.	TRBV3-1	CASSQGIVEAFF	TGTGCCAGCAGCCAAGGAATTGTTGAAGCTTTCTTT
TRBD1	TRBJ2-3	many	TRBV6-2/TRBV6-3	CASSYGTGFADTQYF	TGTGCCAGCAGTTACGGGACAGGTTTCGCAGATACGCAGTATTTT
.	TRBJ1-1	many	TRBV29-1	CSVEVGGRGDSEAFF	TGCAGCGTTGAAGTTGGGGGGCGAGGGGACTCTGAAGCTTTCTTT
.	TRBJ2-7	many	TRBV30	CAWSVGSYEQYF	TGTGCCTGGAGTGTCGGTTCCTACGAGCAGTACTTC
.	TRBJ1-1	.	TRBV12-3/TRBV12-4	CASSLAGTAGAEAFF	TGTGCCAGCAGTTTAGCCGGGACGGCAGGGGCTGAAGCTTTCTTT
TRBD1	TRBJ2-5	.	TRBV10-3	CAMEDRGQETQYF	TGTGCCATGGAGGACAGGGGCCAAGAGACCCAGTACTTC